One T cell receptor beta chain is described in this entry. Its antigen is unidentified. This specimen comes from a study of shared clonotypes between healthy human individuals. Study-level points and caveats: Some clonotypes were shared by all four sorted-subset donors, while others were not shared. The non-shared ones had lower generation probabilities than the shared ones. Rarefaction exposed incomplete sorted-subset sequencing despite large depth.

Profiled with immunoSEQ multiplex PCR; TCRdb holds only in-frame clones, not every one. Here the sample spans over 2 million clones, 95% being singletons. All of the donors resided in Nashville, Tennessee, and each was a Caucasian adult. CD4+ cell separation produced CD45RA+ naive and CD45RA-negative memory subsets. Looked up from germline, CDR1 is LNHDA and CDR2 is SQIVND (reference sequence). CDR3 length: 18 residues. Germline trimming cut 5 bases from V and 5 bases from J; bases unmatched to any gene: 14. The chain is built from TRBV19 and TRBJ1-6; 8 bases are shared with TRBD1. The receptor was derived from a man aged 18 to 29 in good health. The sequenced sample was naive CD4+ T cells sorted from blood. Subset in this sample: CD45RA+ positively selected. DNA of the CDR3: TGTGCCAGTAGTTCTACGAGGACAGGGAAGTATAATAATTCACCCCTCCACTTT. This encodes CASSSTRTGKYNNSPLHF.